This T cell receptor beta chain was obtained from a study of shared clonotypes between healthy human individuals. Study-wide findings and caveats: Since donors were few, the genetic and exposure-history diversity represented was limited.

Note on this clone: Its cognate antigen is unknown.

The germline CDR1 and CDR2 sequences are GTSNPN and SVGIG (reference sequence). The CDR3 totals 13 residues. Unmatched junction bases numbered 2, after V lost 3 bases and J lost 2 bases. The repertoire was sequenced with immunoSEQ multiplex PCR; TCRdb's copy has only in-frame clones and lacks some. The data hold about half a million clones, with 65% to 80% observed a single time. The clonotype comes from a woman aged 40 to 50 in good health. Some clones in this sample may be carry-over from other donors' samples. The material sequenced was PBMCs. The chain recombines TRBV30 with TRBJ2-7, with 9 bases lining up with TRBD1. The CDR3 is CAWRGQGAYEQYF. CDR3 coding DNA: TGTGCCTGGAGGGGACAGGGAGCCTACGAGCAGTACTTC.